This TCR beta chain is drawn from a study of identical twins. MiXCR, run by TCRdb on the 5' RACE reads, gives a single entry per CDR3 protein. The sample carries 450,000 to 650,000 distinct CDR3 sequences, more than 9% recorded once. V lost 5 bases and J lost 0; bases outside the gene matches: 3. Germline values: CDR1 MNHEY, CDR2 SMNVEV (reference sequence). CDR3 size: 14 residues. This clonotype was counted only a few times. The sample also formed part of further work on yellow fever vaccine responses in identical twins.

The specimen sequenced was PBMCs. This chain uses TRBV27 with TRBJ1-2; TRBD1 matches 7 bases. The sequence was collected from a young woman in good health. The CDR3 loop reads CASSRDRTNYGYTF. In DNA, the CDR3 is TGTGCCAGCAGTCGGGACAGAACTAACTATGGCTACACCTTC.